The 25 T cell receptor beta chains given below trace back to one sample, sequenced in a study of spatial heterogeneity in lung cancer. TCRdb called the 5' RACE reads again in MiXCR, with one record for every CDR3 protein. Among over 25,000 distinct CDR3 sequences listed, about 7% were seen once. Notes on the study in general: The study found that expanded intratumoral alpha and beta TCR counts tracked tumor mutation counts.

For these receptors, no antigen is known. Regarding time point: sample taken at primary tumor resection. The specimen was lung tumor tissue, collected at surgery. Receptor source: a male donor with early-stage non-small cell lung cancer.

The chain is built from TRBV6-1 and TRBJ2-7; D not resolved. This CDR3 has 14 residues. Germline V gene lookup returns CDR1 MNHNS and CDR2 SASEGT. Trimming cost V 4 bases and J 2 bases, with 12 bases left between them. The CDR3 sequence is CASSANVQTYEQYF. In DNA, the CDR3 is TGTGCCAGCAGTGCCAACGTCCAGACCTACGAGCAGTACTTC.

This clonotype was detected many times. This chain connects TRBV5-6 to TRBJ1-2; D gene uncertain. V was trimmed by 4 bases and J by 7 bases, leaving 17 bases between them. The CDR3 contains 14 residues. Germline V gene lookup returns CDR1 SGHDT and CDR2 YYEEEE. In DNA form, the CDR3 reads TGTGCCAGCAGCGTCTGGGAACAGATCCTTGGCTACACCTTC. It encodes CASSVWEQILGYTF.

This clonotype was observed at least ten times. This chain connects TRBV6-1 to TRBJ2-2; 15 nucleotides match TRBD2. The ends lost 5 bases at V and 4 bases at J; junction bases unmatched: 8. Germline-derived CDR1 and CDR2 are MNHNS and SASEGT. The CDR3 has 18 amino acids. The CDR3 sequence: CASSRGLAGGHATGELFF. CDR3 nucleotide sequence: TGTGCCAGCAGTCGTGGACTAGCGGGGGGGCATGCCACCGGGGAGCTGTTTTTT.

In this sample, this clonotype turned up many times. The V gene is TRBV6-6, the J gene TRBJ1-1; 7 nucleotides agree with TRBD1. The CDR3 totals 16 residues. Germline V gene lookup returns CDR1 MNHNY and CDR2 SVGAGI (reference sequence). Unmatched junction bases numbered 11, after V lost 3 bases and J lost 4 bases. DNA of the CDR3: TGTGCCAGCAGTTATCCCAGGACAGGCGGCCCCACTGAAGCTTTCTTT. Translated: CASSYPRTGGPTEAFF.

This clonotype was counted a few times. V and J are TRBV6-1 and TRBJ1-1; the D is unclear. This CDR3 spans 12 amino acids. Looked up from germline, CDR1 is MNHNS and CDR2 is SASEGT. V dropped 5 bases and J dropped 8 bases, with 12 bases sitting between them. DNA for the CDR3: TGTGCCAGCAGTCGGCGGAGTAGCGAAGCTTTCTTT. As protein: CASSRRSSEAFF.

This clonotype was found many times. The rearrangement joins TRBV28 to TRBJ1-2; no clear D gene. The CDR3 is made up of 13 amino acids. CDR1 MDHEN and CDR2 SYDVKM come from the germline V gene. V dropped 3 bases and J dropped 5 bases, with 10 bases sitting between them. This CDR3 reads CASSFTELYGYTF. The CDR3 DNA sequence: TGTGCCAGCAGTTTCACGGAATTATATGGCTACACCTTC.

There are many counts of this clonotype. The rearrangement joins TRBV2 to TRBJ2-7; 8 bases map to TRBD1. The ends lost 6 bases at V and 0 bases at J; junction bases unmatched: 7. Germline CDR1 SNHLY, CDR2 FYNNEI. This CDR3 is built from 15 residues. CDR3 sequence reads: CASSPGTGSSYEQYF. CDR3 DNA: TGTGCCAGCAGCCCCGGGACAGGCAGCTCCTACGAGCAGTACTTC.

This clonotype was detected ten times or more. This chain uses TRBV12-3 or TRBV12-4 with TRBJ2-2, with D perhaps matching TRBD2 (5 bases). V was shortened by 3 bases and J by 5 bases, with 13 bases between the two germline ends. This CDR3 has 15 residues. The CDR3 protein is CASSLRVRVTGELFF. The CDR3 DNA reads TGTGCCAGCAGTTTGAGGGTCCGGGTTACCGGGGAGCTGTTTTTT.

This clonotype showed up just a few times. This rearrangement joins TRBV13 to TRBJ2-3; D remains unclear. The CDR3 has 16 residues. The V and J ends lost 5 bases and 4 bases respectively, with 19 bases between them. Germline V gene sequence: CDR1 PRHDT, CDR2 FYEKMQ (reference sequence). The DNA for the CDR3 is TGTGCCAGCAGCGCCTCCACGCCTAAAGAAGCAGATACGCAGTATTTT. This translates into CASSASTPKEADTQYF. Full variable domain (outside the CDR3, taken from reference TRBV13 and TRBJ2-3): AAGVIQSPRHLIKEKRETATLKCYPIPRHDTVYWYQQGPGQDPQFLISFYEKMQSDKGSIPDRFSAQQFSDYHSELNMSSLELGDSALYFCASSASTPKEADTQYFGPGTRLTVL.

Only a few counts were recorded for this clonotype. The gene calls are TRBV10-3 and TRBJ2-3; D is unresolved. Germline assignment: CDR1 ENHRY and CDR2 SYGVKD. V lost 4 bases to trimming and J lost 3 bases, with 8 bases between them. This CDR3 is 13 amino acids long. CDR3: CAISATGTDTQYF. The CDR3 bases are TGTGCCATCAGTGCCACCGGGACAGATACGCAGTATTTT.

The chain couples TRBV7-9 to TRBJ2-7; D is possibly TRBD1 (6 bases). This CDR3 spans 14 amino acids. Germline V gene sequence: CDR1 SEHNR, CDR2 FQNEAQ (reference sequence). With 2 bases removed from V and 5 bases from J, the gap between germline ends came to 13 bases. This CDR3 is CASSLLQGSNEQYF. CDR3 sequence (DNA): TGTGCCAGCAGCTTACTCCAGGGGAGCAACGAGCAGTACTTC.

CDR3 residues: CASRPTDRADQPQHF. The CDR3 DNA reads TGTGCCAGCAGACCCACGGACAGGGCCGATCAGCCCCAGCATTTT. This chain links TRBV6-5 with TRBJ1-5; TRBD1 matches 8 bases. The CDR3 spans 15 residues. The germline V gene encodes CDR1 MNHEY and CDR2 SVGAGI. Germline trimming cut 6 bases from V and 5 bases from J; bases unmatched to any gene: 9.

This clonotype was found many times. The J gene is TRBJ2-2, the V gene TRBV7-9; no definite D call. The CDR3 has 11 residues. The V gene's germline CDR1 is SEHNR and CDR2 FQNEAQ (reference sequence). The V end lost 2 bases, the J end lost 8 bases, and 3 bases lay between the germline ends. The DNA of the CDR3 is TGTGCCAGCAGCTTACAGGGGGAGCTGTTTTTT. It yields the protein CASSLQGELFF.

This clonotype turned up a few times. The CDR3 region is CASAYRDFLDEQFF. CDR3 nucleotides: TGTGCCAGCGCATACAGGGATTTTTTGGATGAGCAGTTCTTC. The chain links TRBV6-6 to TRBJ2-1; TRBD1 is a possible D gene (6 bases). Trimming cost V 8 bases and J 8 bases, with 19 bases left between them. The germline V gene has CDR1 MNHNY and CDR2 SVGAGI (reference sequence). This CDR3 is built from 14 residues.

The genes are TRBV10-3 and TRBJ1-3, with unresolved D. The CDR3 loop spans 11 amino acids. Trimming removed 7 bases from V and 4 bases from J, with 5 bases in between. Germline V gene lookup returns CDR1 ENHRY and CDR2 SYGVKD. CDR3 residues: CAITGGNTIYF. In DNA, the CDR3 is TGTGCCATCACCGGGGGAAACACCATATATTTT.

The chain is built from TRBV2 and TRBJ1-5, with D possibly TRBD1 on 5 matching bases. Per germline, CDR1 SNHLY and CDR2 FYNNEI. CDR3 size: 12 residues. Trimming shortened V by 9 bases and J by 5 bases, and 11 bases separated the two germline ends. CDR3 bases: TGTGCCAGTCGGGGCAGCGATCAGCCCCAGCATTTT. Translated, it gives CASRGSDQPQHF.

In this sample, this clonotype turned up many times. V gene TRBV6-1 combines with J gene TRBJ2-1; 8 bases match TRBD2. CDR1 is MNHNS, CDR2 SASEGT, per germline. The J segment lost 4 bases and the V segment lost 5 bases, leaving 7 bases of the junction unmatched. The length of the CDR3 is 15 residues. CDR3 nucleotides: TGTGCCAGCAGTCTTTTAGCGGGGCCGTACAATGAGCAGTTCTTC. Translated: CASSLLAGPYNEQFF.

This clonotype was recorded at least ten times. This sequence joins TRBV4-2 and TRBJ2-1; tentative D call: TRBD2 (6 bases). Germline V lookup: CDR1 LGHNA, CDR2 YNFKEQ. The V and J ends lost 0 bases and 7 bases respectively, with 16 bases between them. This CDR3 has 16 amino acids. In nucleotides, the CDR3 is TGTGCCAGCAGCCAAGATAGGACTAAGATGGGTAATGAGCAGTTCTTC. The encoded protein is CASSQDRTKMGNEQFF.

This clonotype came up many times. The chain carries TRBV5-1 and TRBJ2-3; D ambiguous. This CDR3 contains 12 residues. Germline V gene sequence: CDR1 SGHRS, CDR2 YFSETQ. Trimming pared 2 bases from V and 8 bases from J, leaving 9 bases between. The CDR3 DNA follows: TGCGCCAGCAGCTTCGCAGATGTTACGCAGTATTTT. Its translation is CASSFADVTQYF.

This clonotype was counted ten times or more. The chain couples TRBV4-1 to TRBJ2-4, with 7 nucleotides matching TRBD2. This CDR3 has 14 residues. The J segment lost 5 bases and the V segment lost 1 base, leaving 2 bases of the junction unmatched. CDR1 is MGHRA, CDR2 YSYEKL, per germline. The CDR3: CASSQVAGENIQYF. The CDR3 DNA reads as TGCGCCAGCAGCCAAGTTGCGGGGGAAAACATTCAGTACTTC.

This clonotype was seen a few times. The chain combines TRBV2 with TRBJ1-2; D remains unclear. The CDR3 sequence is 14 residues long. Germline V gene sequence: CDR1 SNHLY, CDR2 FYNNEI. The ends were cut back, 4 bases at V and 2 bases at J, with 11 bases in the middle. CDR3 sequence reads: CASSGRELNYGYTF. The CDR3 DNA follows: TGTGCCAGCAGTGGAAGGGAACTAAACTATGGCTACACCTTC.

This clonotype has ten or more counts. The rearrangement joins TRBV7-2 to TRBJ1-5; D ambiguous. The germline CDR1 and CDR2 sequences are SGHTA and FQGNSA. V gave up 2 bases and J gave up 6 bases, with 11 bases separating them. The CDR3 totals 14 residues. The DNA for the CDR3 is TGTGCCAGCAGCTTAAATGGGGAGGGTCAGCCCCAGCATTTT. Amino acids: CASSLNGEGQPQHF.

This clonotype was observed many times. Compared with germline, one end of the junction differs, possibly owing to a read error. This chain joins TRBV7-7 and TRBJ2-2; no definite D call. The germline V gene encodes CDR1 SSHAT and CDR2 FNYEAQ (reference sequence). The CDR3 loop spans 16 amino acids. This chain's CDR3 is CASRMFEMVYTGELFF. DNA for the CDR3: TGTGCTAGCAGGATGTTCGAGATGGTTTACACCGGGGAGCTGTTTTTT.

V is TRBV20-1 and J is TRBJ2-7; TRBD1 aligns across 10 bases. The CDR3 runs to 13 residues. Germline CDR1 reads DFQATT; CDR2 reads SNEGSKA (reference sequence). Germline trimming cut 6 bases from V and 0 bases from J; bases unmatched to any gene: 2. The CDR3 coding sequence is TGCAGTGCCGGACAGGGGGTCTCCTACGAGCAGTACTTC. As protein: CSAGQGVSYEQYF.

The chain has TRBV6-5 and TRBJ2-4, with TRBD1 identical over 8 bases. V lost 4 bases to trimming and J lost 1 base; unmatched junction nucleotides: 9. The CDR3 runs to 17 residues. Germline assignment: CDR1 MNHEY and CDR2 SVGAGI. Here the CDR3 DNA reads TGTGCCAGCAGTTTCTCCCAGGGGGCTGTTGCCAAAAACATTCAGTACTTC. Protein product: CASSFSQGAVAKNIQYF.